This TCR beta chain was recovered during a study of blood T cells in healthy people across ages. The germline CDR1 and CDR2 sequences are SGHTA and FQGNSA. This CDR3 region has 17 residues. V lost 0 bases to trimming and J lost 1 base; unmatched junction nucleotides: 8. Primed by a sample-barcoded 5' primer and a J-beta primer mix, a second PCR proceeded for roughly 7 to 12 cycles. TCRdb passed the 5' RACE reads through MiXCR, listing each CDR3 protein once. The table includes over 1.5 million distinct CDR3 sequences, roughly 50% detected once. This clonotype was observed once. Sequenced: blood. The chain employs TRBV7-2 and TRBJ1-2, with 7 bases lining up with TRBD1. This sequence originates from a woman between 40 and 50 years old in good health. CDR3 nucleotides: TGTGCCAGCAGCTTAGCCAAGGGGGCTACCCTTAACTATGGCTACACCTTC. Its translation is CASSLAKGATLNYGYTF.